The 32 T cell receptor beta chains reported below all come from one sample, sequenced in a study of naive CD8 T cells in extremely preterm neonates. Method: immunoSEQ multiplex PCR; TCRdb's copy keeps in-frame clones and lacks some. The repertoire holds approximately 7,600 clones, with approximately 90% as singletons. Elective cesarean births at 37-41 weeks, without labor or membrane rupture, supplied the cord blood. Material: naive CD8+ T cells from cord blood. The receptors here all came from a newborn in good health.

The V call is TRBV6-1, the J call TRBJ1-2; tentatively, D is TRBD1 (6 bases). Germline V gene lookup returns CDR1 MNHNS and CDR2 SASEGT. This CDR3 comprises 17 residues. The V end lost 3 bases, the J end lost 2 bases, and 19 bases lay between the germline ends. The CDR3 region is CASSDGLFDRFNYGYTF. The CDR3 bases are TGTGCCAGCAGTGACGGGCTGTTCGACAGGTTCAACTATGGCTACACCTTC.

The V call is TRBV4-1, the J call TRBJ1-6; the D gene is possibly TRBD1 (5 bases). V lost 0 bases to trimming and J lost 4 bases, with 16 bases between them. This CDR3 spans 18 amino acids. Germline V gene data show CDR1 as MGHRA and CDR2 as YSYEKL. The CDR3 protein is CASSQDLRDSLYNSPLHF. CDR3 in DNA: TGCGCCAGCAGCCAAGATTTAAGAGACAGTTTATATAATTCACCCCTCCACTTT.

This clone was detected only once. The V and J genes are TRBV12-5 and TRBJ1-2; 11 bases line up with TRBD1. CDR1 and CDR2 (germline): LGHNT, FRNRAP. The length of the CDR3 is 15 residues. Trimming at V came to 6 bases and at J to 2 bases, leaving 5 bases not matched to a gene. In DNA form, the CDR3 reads TGTGCTAGTGGACCCGGACAGGGGGCGAACTATGGCTACACCTTC. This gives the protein CASGPGQGANYGYTF.

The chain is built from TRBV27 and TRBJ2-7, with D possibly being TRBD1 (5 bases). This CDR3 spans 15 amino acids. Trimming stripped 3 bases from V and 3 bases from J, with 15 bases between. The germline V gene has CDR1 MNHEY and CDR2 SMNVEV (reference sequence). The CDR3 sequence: CASSLVGRGDYEQYF. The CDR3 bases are TGTGCCAGCAGTTTGGTAGGAAGGGGCGACTACGAGCAGTACTTC.

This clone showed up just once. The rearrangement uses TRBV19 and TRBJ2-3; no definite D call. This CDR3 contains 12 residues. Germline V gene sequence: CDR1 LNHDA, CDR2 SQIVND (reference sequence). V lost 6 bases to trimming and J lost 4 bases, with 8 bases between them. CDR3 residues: CASRADADTQYF. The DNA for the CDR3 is TGTGCCAGTAGGGCAGATGCAGATACGCAGTATTTT.

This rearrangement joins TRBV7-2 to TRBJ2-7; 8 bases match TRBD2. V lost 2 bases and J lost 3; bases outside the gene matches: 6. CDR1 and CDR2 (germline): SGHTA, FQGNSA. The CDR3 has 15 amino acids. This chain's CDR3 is CASSLNGRADYEQYF. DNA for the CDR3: TGTGCCAGCAGCTTAAACGGGAGGGCCGACTACGAGCAGTACTTC.

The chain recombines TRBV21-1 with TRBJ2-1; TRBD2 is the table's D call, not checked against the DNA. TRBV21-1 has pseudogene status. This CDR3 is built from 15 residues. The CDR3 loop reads CASRSPAGHYNEQFF. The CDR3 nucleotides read TGTGCCAGCAGATCTCCAGCGGGGCATTACAATGAGCAGTTCTTC.

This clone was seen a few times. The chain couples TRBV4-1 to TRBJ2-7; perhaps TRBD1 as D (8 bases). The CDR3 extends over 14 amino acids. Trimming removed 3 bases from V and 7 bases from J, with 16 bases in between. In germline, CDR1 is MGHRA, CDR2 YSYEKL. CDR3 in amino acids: CASSHAGQGGEQYF. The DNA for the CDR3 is TGCGCCAGCAGCCACGCCGGACAGGGAGGGGAGCAGTACTTC.

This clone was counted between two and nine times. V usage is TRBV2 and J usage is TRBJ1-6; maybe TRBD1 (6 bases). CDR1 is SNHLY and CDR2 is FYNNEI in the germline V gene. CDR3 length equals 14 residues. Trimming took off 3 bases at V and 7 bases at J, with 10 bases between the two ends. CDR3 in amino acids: CASSDDRRNSPLHF. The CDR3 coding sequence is TGTGCCAGCAGTGACGACAGGAGGAATTCACCCCTCCACTTT.

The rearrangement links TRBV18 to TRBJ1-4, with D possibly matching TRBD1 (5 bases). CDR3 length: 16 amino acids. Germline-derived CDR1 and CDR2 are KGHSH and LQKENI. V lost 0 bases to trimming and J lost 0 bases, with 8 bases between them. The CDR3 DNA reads TGTGCCAGCTCACCACCGACAGTCCCAACTAATGAAAAACTGTTTTTT. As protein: CASSPPTVPTNEKLFF.

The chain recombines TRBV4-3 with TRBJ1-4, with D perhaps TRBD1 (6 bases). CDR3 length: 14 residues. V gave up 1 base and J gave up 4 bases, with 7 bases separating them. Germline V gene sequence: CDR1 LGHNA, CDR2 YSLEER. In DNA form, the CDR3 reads TGCGCCAGCAGCCAAGGGACAGTTAATGAAAAACTGTTTTTT. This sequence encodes CASSQGTVNEKLFF.

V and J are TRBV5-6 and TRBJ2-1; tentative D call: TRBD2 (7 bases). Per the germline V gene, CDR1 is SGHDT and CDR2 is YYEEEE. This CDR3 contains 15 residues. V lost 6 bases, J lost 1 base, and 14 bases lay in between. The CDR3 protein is CASKDRGGSYNEQFF. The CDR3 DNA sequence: TGTGCCAGCAAGGATAGGGGGGGGTCCTACAATGAGCAGTTCTTC.

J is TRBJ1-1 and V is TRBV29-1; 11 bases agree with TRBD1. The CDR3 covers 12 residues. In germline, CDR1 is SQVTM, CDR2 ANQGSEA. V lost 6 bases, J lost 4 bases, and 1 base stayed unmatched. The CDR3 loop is CSVGTGGTEAFF. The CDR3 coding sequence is TGCAGCGTGGGGACAGGGGGCACTGAAGCTTTCTTT.

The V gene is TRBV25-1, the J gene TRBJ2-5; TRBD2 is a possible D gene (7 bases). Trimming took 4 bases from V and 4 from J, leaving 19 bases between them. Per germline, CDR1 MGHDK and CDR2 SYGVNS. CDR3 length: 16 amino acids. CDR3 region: CASSGGGSYFRETQYF. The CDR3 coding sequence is TGTGCCAGCAGTGGGGGGGGCAGTTATTTTAGAGAGACCCAGTACTTC.

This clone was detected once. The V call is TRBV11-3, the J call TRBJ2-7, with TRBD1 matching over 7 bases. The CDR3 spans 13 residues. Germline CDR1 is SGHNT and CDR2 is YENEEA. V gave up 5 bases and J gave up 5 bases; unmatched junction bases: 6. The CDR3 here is CASSATGPHEQYF. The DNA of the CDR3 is TGTGCCAGCAGCGCGACAGGGCCCCACGAGCAGTACTTC.

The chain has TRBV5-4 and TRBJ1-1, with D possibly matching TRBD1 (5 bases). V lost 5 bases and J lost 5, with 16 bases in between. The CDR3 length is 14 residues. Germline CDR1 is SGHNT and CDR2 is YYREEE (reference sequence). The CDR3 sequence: CASRRVGEGTEAFF. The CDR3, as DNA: TGTGCCAGCAGACGGGTCGGGGAGGGGACTGAAGCTTTCTTT.

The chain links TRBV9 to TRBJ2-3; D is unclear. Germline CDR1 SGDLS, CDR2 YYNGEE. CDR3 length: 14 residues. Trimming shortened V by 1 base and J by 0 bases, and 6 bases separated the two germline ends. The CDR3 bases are TGTGCCAGCAGCGTATCGGGTAGCACAGATACGCAGTATTTT. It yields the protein CASSVSGSTDTQYF.

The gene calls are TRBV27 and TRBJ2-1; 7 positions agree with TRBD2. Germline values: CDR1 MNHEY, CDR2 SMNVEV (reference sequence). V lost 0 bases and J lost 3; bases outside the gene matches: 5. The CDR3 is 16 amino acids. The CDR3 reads CASSLSIGGIYNEQFF. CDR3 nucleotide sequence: TGTGCCAGCAGTTTATCGATCGGGGGGATCTACAATGAGCAGTTCTTC.

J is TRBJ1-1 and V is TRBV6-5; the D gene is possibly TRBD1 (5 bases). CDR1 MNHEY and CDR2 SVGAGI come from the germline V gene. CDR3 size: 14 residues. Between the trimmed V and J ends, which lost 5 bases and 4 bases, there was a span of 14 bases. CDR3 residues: CASSVRVGSTEAFF. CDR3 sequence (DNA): TGTGCCAGCAGTGTCAGGGTGGGCAGCACTGAAGCTTTCTTT.

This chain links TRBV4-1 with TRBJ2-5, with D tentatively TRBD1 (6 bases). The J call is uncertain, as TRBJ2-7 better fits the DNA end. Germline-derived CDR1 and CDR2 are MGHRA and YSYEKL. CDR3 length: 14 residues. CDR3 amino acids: CASSQEEGVYEQYF. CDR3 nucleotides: TGCGCCAGCAGCCAAGAAGAGGGGGTCTACGAGCAGTACTTC.

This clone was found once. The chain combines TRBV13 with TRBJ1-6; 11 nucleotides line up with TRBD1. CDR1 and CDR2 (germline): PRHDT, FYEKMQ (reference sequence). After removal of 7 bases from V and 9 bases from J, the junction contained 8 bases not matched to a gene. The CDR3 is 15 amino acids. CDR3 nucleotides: TGTGCCAGCACTTTGGGACAGGGGGTTATTTCACCCCTCCACTTT. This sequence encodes CASTLGQGVISPLHF.

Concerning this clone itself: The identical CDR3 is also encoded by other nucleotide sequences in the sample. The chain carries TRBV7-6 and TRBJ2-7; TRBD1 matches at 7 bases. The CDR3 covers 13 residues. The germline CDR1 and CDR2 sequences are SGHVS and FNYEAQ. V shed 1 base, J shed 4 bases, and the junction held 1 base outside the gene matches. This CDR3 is CASSLGTGYEQYF. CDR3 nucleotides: TGTGCCAGCAGCTTAGGGACAGGTTACGAGCAGTACTTC.

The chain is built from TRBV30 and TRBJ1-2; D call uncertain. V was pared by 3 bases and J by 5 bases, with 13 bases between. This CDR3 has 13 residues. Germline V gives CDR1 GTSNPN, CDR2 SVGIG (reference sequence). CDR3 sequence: CAWRRTLRYGYTF. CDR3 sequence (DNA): TGTGCCTGGAGGCGGACTCTTCGGTATGGCTACACCTTC.

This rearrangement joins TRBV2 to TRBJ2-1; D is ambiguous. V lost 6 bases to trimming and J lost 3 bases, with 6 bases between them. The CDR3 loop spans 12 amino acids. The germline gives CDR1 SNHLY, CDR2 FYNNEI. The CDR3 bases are TGTGCCAGCAGCCCGGGCTACAATGAGCAGTTCTTC. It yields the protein CASSPGYNEQFF.

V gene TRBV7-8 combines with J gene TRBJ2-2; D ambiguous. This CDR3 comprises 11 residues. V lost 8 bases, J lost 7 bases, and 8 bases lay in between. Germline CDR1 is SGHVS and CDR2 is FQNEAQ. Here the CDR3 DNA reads TGTGCCAGCCTAACGGGCGGGGAGCTGTTTTTT. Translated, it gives CASLTGGELFF.

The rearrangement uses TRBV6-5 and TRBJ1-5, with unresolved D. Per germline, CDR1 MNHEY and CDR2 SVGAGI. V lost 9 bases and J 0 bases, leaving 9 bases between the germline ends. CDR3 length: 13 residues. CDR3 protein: CASLRSSNQPQHF. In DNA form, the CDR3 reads TGTGCCAGTCTCAGGTCTAGCAATCAGCCCCAGCATTTT.

The CDR3 loop reads CASIGTGPYEQYF. Here the CDR3 DNA reads TGTGCCAGCATCGGGACAGGACCCTACGAGCAGTACTTC. This sequence joins TRBV2 and TRBJ2-7; TRBD1 matches at 8 bases. CDR1 and CDR2 from the germline V gene are SNHLY and FYNNEI. The CDR3 extends over 13 amino acids. The V gene end was trimmed by 7 bases and the J gene end by 2 bases; junction bases not matched to a gene: 4.

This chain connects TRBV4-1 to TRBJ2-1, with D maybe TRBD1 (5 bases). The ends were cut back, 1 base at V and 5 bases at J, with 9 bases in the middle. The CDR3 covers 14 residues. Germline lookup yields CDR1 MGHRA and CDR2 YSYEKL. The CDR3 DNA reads TGCGCCAGCAGCCAAGTATTCAGGGACAATGAGCAGTTCTTC. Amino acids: CASSQVFRDNEQFF.

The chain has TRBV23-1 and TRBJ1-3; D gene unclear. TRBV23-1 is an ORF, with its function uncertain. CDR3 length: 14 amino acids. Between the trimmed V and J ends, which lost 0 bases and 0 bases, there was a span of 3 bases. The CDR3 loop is CASSQSHSGNTIYF. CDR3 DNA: TGCGCCAGCAGTCAATCACACTCTGGAAACACCATATATTTT.

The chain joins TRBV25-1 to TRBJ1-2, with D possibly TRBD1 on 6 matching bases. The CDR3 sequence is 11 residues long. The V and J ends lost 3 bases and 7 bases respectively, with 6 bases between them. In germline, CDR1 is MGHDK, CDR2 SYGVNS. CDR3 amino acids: CASSEGAGYTF. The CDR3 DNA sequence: TGTGCCAGCAGTGAGGGGGCTGGCTACACCTTC.

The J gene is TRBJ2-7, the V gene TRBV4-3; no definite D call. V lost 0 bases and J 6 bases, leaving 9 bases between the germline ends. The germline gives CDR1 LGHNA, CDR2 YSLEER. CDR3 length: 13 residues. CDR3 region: CASSQDVRLEQYF. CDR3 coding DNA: TGCGCCAGCAGCCAAGACGTGCGCCTCGAGCAGTACTTC.

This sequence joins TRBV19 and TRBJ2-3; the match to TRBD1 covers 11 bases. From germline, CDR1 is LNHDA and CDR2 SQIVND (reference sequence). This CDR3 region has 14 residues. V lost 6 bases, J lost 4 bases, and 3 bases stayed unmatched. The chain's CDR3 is CASSPGQGADTQYF. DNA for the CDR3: TGTGCCAGTAGCCCGGGACAGGGGGCAGATACGCAGTATTTT.